These 15 T cell receptor beta chains were all obtained from the same sample, sequenced in a study of T cells in Graves' hyperthyroidism and ophthalmopathy. TCR beta CDR3 regions were amplified from RNA. HTBI primers were used for first-round RT-PCR of the TCR CDR3. TCRdb analysed the multiplex PCR reads with MiXCR anew, one entry per CDR3 protein. The table records under 350,000 distinct CDR3 sequences, around 20% of them present only once. Sequenced: blood. These receptor sequences come from a woman aged 45 to 65 with Graves' hyperthyroidism.

This clonotype occurred once. This sequence joins TRBV24-1 and TRBJ1-5, with a tentative D call TRBD1 (6 bases). Germline V gives CDR1 KGHDR, CDR2 SFDVKD. V lost 6 bases and J 0 bases, leaving 14 bases between the germline ends. The length of the CDR3 is 16 residues. The CDR3 loop is CATSRLRTDSNQPQHF. CDR3 nucleotide sequence: TGTGCCACCAGTAGATTACGGACAGATAGCAATCAGCCCCAGCATTTT.

This clonotype appeared many times. The rearrangement links TRBV7-2 to TRBJ1-2; tentative D call: TRBD1 (6 bases). Germline V gives CDR1 SGHTA, CDR2 FQGNSA. The germline V and J ends were trimmed by 1 base and 4 bases, with 13 bases remaining between them. The CDR3 is made up of 15 amino acids. The CDR3 loop reads CASSLGGSGVYGYTF. CDR3 nucleotide sequence: TGTGCCAGCAGCTTAGGAGGGTCAGGGGTCTATGGCTACACCTTC.

In the case of this clonotype: This may come from a read error, since a much larger clone is one base off. The chain employs TRBV2 and TRBJ1-6; D not certain. This CDR3 has 14 residues. The germline CDR1 and CDR2 sequences are SNHLY and FYNNEI. CDR3 sequence: CASRQQSYNSTLHF. The CDR3 DNA follows: TGTGCCAGCAGACAGCAGTCCTATAATTCAACCCTCCACTTT.

This clonotype came up many times. The rearrangement links TRBV28 to TRBJ1-5; weak D call: TRBD1 (6 bases). Germline V gene data show CDR1 as MDHEN and CDR2 as SYDVKM. This CDR3 has 14 residues. The V and J ends lost 10 bases and 0 bases respectively, with 13 bases between them. CDR3 coding DNA: TGTGCCATCGGAGGAGGGGGTAGCAATCAGCCCCAGCATTTT. Translated: CAIGGGGSNQPQHF.

This clonotype was detected ten times or more. The chain links TRBV5-1 to TRBJ1-1; TRBD1 aligns across 8 bases. Germline assignment: CDR1 SGHRS and CDR2 YFSETQ. The CDR3 sequence is 15 residues long. Trimming at V came to 0 bases and at J to 8 bases, leaving 9 bases not matched to a gene. CDR3 protein: CASSLAGQGLREAFF. The CDR3 nucleotides are TGCGCCAGCAGCTTGGCCGGACAGGGCTTACGGGAAGCTTTCTTT.

Only a few counts were recorded for this clonotype. This sequence joins TRBV7-8 and TRBJ2-3, with 8 bases aligning to TRBD2. The length of the CDR3 is 17 residues. The germline V gene has CDR1 SGHVS and CDR2 FQNEAQ. Trimming took 7 bases from V and 4 from J; bases not matched to a gene: 16. This CDR3 reads CASINKREAGASDTQYF. As DNA, the CDR3 is TGTGCCAGCATCAATAAGAGGGAAGCGGGAGCTTCAGATACGCAGTATTTT. The full variable domain, completed using reference TRBV7-8 and TRBJ2-3, is GAGVSQSPRYKVAKRGQDVALRCDPISGHVSLFWYQQALGQGPEFLTYFQNEAQLDKSGLPSDRFFAERPEGSVSTLKIQRTQQEDSAVYLCASINKREAGASDTQYFGPGTRLTVL.

Points on this clonotype: This may be a read error, as it is one base from a much larger clone. This rearrangement joins TRBV7-3 to TRBJ2-7; a possible D gene is TRBD2 (6 bases). This CDR3 spans 12 amino acids. CDR1 SGHTA and CDR2 FQGTGA come from the germline V gene. Trimming left V 6 bases short and J 6 bases short, with 12 bases between. CDR3 amino acids: CASRSLAAEQYF. In DNA, the CDR3 is TGTGCCAGCAGGTCTTTAGCGGCCGAGCAGTACTTC.

In the case of this clonotype: Just one base apart from a much larger clone, this may be a read error. Since no conserved phenylalanine or tryptophan closes the CDR3, a read error is the likely cause. The gene calls are TRBV12-3 or TRBV12-4 and TRBJ1-2, with 8 bases aligning to TRBD1. This CDR3 spans 14 amino acids. With V trimmed by 5 bases and J by 4 bases, 6 bases remained unmatched. The DNA for the CDR3 is TGTGCCAGCAGTCCGGACAGGGCCGGCTATGGCTACACCCTC. Amino acids: CASSPDRAGYGYTL.

The V and J genes are TRBV25-1 and TRBJ2-2, with a weak D call TRBD1 (5 bases). The CDR3 covers 18 residues. CDR1 and CDR2 from the germline V gene are MGHDK and SYGVNS. V lost 0 bases and J 0 bases, leaving 14 bases between the germline ends. CDR3 residues: CASSEYKETDSNTGELFF. CDR3 DNA: TGTGCCAGCAGTGAATATAAGGAGACAGACTCGAACACCGGGGAGCTGTTTTTT.

This clonotype was counted many times. The CDR3 DNA is TGCGCCAGCAGCTTCGACCCCGAGACCTCCTACGAGCAGTACTTC. This sequence encodes CASSFDPETSYEQYF. V gene TRBV5-1 combines with J gene TRBJ2-7; D not certain. The CDR3 contains 15 residues. Trimming shortened V by 2 bases and J by 0 bases, and 12 bases separated the two germline ends. Germline CDR1 SGHRS, CDR2 YFSETQ.

This clonotype came up many times. The chain combines TRBV30 with TRBJ2-7; D gene unclear. The V end was cut by 3 bases, the J end by 4 bases, with 13 bases between. The CDR3 extends over 13 amino acids. Per the germline V gene, CDR1 is GTSNPN and CDR2 is SVGIG (reference sequence). In DNA, the CDR3 is TGTGCCTGGAGACCTCGTCCCGGATACGAGCAGTACTTC. It yields the protein CAWRPRPGYEQYF.

This clonotype occurred many times. V and J are TRBV20-1 and TRBJ1-5; 7 nucleotides agree with TRBD1. Germline CDR1 and CDR2: DFQATT and SNEGSKA (reference sequence). J lost 4 bases, V lost 3 bases, and 3 bases had no gene match. This CDR3 region has 13 residues. CDR3 protein: CSARETGNQPQHF. In DNA form, the CDR3 reads TGCAGTGCTAGGGAGACAGGGAATCAGCCCCAGCATTTT.

This clonotype was picked up many times. This sequence joins TRBV20-1 and TRBJ2-7, with TRBD1 matching over 11 bases. This CDR3 is 14 amino acids long. Germline V CDR1 and CDR2: DFQATT, SNEGSKA (reference sequence). V was pared by 4 bases and J by 5 bases, with 7 bases of the junction left unmatched. CDR3 DNA: TGCAGTGCTACCCGGGACAGGGGGTTGGACGAGCAGTACTTC. This translates into CSATRDRGLDEQYF.

This clonotype has ten or more counts. The J gene is TRBJ2-7, the V gene TRBV2, with D unresolved. This CDR3 has 11 residues. V lost 5 bases and J 6 bases, leaving 8 bases between the germline ends. Germline V lookup: CDR1 SNHLY, CDR2 FYNNEI. Here the CDR3 reads CASSIGGEQYF. CDR3 DNA: TGTGCCAGCAGTATCGGTGGCGAGCAGTACTTC.

A remark on this clonotype: A much larger clone differs by one base, so this may be a read error. This chain joins TRBV11-2 and TRBJ1-2; D not resolved. Germline values: CDR1 SGHAT, CDR2 FQNNGV. V lost 1 base and J lost 6, with 12 bases in between. The length of the CDR3 is 14 residues. The CDR3 DNA follows: TGTGCCAGCAGCTTAGCCTGGCAGCGAGATGGCTACACCTTC. Its translation: CASSLAWQRDGYTF.